Below are 17 T cell receptor beta chains sequenced from a single sample in a study of blood T cell repertoires in COVID-19. Clones were read by immunoSEQ multiplex PCR, and TCRdb kept only the in-frame ones, dropping some. The sample holds over 150,000 clones; approximately 80% are singletons and the top ten take 12%. The source material was peripheral blood. The source of these receptors is an older woman with COVID-19, enrolled during active disease.

The gene calls are TRBV3-1 (or the pseudogene TRBV3-2) and TRBJ2-2; TRBD2 matches at 11 bases. V lost 0 bases and J lost 4; bases outside the gene matches: 4. Germline lookup yields CDR1 LGHDT and CDR2 YNNKEL (reference sequence). CDR3 size: 17 residues. The CDR3 reads CASSQELLAGVTGELFF. Here the CDR3 DNA reads TGTGCCAGCAGCCAAGAGTTACTAGCGGGAGTCACCGGGGAGCTGTTTTTT.

This chain links TRBV10-2 with TRBJ2-1; 7 nucleotides match TRBD2. The junction had 7 bases not matched to a gene; V was cut back by 10 bases and J by 1 base. CDR1 WSHSY and CDR2 SAAADI come from the germline V gene. The CDR3 contains 14 residues. The CDR3 bases are TGCGCCATCGAGCGGGATAGTTCCTACAATGAGCAGTTCTTC. This codes for CAIERDSSYNEQFF.

The genes are TRBV11-1 and TRBJ1-2; D is undetermined. This CDR3 region has 12 residues. Trimming took 2 bases from V and 6 from J, leaving 7 bases between them. The germline gives CDR1 SGHAT, CDR2 FQDESV (reference sequence). This chain's CDR3 is CASSLRGDGYTF. In DNA, the CDR3 is TGTGCCAGCAGCTTACGGGGTGATGGCTACACCTTC.

The chain carries TRBV7-9 and TRBJ2-1; weak D call: TRBD2 (6 bases). V shed 5 bases and J shed 0 bases, with 17 bases lying between them. Germline V gives CDR1 SEHNR, CDR2 FQNEAQ (reference sequence). The CDR3 is made up of 17 amino acids. The CDR3 region is CASSPPGVQSSYNEQFF. CDR3 DNA: TGTGCCAGCAGCCCGCCGGGAGTCCAGAGCTCCTACAATGAGCAGTTCTTC.

The rearrangement uses TRBV5-1 and TRBJ1-5; TRBD1 agrees at 7 bases. The CDR3 totals 15 residues. V trimming: 4 bases; J trimming: 1 base; junction bases outside the gene matches: 5. Germline assignment: CDR1 SGHRS and CDR2 YFSETQ. The DNA of the CDR3 is TGCGCCAGCAGCCCCCTGACAGGGAGCAATCAGCCCCAGCATTTT. Its translation: CASSPLTGSNQPQHF.

This clone appeared once. This chain connects TRBV5-1 to TRBJ2-1; D is uncertain. The CDR3 is made up of 14 amino acids. Trimming stripped 4 bases from V and 0 bases from J, with 8 bases between. CDR1 is SGHRS and CDR2 is YFSETQ in the germline V gene. CDR3 DNA: TGCGCCAGCAGCGAACCTAGCTCCTACAATGAGCAGTTCTTC. This sequence encodes CASSEPSSYNEQFF.

The rearrangement links TRBV27 to TRBJ1-2; 9 bases map to TRBD1. V trimming: 6 bases; J trimming: 8 bases; junction bases outside the gene matches: 7. Germline V gene data show CDR1 as MNHEY and CDR2 as SMNVEV (reference sequence). CDR3 length equals 13 residues. The CDR3 nucleotides are TGTGCCAGCAGCCACGGACAGGGGCAAGGCTACACCTTC. Translating it yields CASSHGQGQGYTF.

This clone is a singleton in its sample. The J gene is TRBJ1-1, the V gene TRBV9; TRBD1 might be the D (5 bases). This CDR3 region has 18 residues. Per germline, CDR1 SGDLS and CDR2 YYNGEE. V lost 4 bases, J lost 0 bases, and 22 bases lay in between. The CDR3: CASSYGTRTQTLNTEAFF. The DNA for the CDR3 is TGTGCCAGCAGCTACGGGACTCGGACACAGACATTGAACACTGAAGCTTTCTTT.

In DNA, the CDR3 is TGTGCCAGCAGCCCAGGAGGACGGCTTGTCTATGGCTACACCTTC. Translation: CASSPGGRLVYGYTF. The chain links TRBV7-8 to TRBJ1-2; D not certain. Germline loops: CDR1 SGHVS, CDR2 FQNEAQ. CDR3 length: 15 amino acids. V was shortened by 5 bases and J by 4 bases, with 17 bases between the two germline ends. Drawing the rest from reference TRBV7-8 and TRBJ1-2, the complete variable domain is GAGVSQSPRYKVAKRGQDVALRCDPISGHVSLFWYQQALGQGPEFLTYFQNEAQLDKSGLPSDRFFAERPEGSVSTLKIQRTQQEDSAVYLCASSPGGRLVYGYTFGSGTRLTVV.

The gene calls are TRBV3-1 (or the pseudogene TRBV3-2) and TRBJ1-2; 10 bases agree with TRBD1. The CDR3 runs 15 residues. Germline trimming cut 3 bases from V and 7 bases from J; bases unmatched to any gene: 8. Germline V gives CDR1 LGHDT, CDR2 YNNKEL (reference sequence). The CDR3 loop reads CASSQKGTGASGYTF. The CDR3 region has the DNA TGTGCCAGCAGCCAGAAGGGGACAGGGGCTTCTGGCTACACCTTC.

V gene TRBV19 combines with J gene TRBJ1-5, with 7 bases lining up with TRBD1. The CDR3 is 16 amino acids. Germline V gene data show CDR1 as LNHDA and CDR2 as SQIVND (reference sequence). V was clipped by 4 bases and J by 0 bases; unmatched bases: 6. CDR3 sequence: CASSTRTGLSNQPQHF. CDR3 DNA sequence: TGTGCCAGTAGTACGCGGACAGGCCTTAGCAATCAGCCCCAGCATTTT.

CDR3 sequence reads: CASSVFPQENTEAFF. In DNA, the CDR3 is TGTGCCAGCAGCGTTTTTCCACAGGAGAACACTGAAGCTTTCTTT. This chain joins TRBV9 and TRBJ1-1; the D gene is possibly TRBD1 (5 bases). Germline V lookup: CDR1 SGDLS, CDR2 YYNGEE. This CDR3 spans 15 amino acids. V lost 2 bases and J 1 base, leaving 12 bases between the germline ends.

The V and J genes are TRBV29-1 and TRBJ2-3; unclear D gene. There are 11 residues in the CDR3. V lost 4 bases and J 4 bases, leaving 6 bases between the germline ends. Germline V CDR1 and CDR2: SQVTM, ANQGSEA. The CDR3, as DNA: TGCAGCGTTGGAGGCGCAGATACGCAGTATTTT. Translating it yields CSVGGADTQYF.

The J gene is TRBJ1-4, the V gene TRBV19; 8 bases are a match to TRBD1. J lost 5 bases, V lost 6 bases, and 11 bases had no gene match. The CDR3 covers 16 residues. CDR1 and CDR2 from the germline V gene are LNHDA and SQIVND (reference sequence). The CDR3 region has the DNA TGTGCCAGTAGCATCTATCCGGGACAGGTCAATGAAAAACTGTTTTTT. Residues: CASSIYPGQVNEKLFF. Supplemented by reference TRBV19 and TRBJ1-4, the full variable domain reads DGGITQSPKYLFRKEGQNVTLSCEQNLNHDAMYWYRQDPGQGLRLIYYSQIVNDFQKGDIAEGYSVSREKKESFPLTVTSAQKNPTAFYLCASSIYPGQVNEKLFFGSGTQLSVL.

This clone was seen just once. The genes are TRBV12-3 or TRBV12-4 and TRBJ1-4; TRBD1 might be the D (5 bases). Trimming removed 7 bases at V and 11 bases at J, with 14 bases between. The CDR3 consists of 12 residues. Here the CDR3 DNA reads TGTGCCAGCACTCAAGGTGGGGCCAAACTGTTTTTT. This codes for CASTQGGAKLFF.

This rearrangement joins TRBV5-4 to TRBJ2-3; 8 bases map to TRBD1. Germline-derived CDR1 and CDR2 are SGHNT and YYREEE (reference sequence). The J segment lost 4 bases and the V segment lost 0 bases, leaving 4 bases of the junction unmatched. This CDR3 has 15 amino acids. The CDR3 DNA sequence: TGTGCCAGCAGCTTGGAACAGGGGGGCGCAGATACGCAGTATTTT. Encoded protein: CASSLEQGGADTQYF.

The chain employs TRBV7-3 and TRBJ2-3; TRBD2 matches 7 bases. The germline V gene encodes CDR1 SGHTA and CDR2 FQGTGA. J was trimmed by 6 bases and V by 4 bases; bases with no gene match: 10. The CDR3 has 15 residues. This CDR3 reads CASSSHRGGVDTQYF. The DNA for the CDR3 is TGTGCCAGCAGCTCTCATAGGGGAGGGGTGGATACGCAGTATTTT.